This TCR beta chain originates from a study of blood T cell repertoires in COVID-19. Study-wide background: Samples of COVID-19 (acute and convalescent) were obtained from the United States, Italy and Spain.

Original handling: Reference gene primer amplification yielded estimated nucleated cell counts. TCRdb's table, derived via immunoSEQ multiplex PCR, lists solely in-frame clones and lacks some. D and trimming come from the DNA, and the V and J calls and clone size come from that table. Here the sample spans about 62,000 clones, roughly nine tenths being singletons. The germline V and J ends were trimmed by 10 bases and 8 bases, with 19 bases remaining between them. In germline, CDR1 is KGHDR, CDR2 SFDVKD. The length of the CDR3 is 14 residues. This clone is a singleton in its sample. The rearrangement uses TRBV24-1 and TRBJ1-4, with D possibly TRBD1 on 6 matching bases. Sequenced sample: peripheral blood. This clonotype was obtained from a woman aged 55-70 years with COVID-19, enrolled during active disease. Written as DNA, the CDR3 is TGTGCCACGGGGGCGACAGGACTAGGAGAAAAACTGTTTTTT. Translated, it gives CATGATGLGEKLFF.